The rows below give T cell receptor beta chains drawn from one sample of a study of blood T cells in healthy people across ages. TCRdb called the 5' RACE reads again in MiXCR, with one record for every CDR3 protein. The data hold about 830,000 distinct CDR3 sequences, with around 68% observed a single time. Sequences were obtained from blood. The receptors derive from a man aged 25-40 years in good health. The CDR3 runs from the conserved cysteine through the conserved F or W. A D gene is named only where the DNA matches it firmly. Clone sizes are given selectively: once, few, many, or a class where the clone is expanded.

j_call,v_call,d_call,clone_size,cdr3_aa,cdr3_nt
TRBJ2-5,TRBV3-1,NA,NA,CASSQGSGGIQYF,TGTGCCAGCAGCCAAGGGTCAGGAGGAATCCAGTACTTC
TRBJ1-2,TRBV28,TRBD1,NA,CASSQTGRNGYTF,TGTGCCAGCAGCCAGACAGGGCGGAATGGCTACACCTTC
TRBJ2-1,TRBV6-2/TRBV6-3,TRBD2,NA,CASSYSRLAGGNDEQFF,TGTGCCAGCAGTTACTCTCGCCTAGCGGGGGGAAACGATGAGCAGTTCTTC
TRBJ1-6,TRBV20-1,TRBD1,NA,CSARTGQGFNSPLHF,TGCAGTGCTAGGACGGGACAGGGTTTCAATTCACCCCTCCACTTT
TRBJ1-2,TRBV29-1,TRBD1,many,CSGQGANKGYTF,TGCAGCGGACAGGGGGCGAATAAAGGCTACACCTTC
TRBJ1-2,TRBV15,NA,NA,CATGQGYSYGYTF,TGTGCCACCGGGCAGGGGTATTCCTATGGCTACACCTTC
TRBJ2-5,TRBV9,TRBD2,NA,CASSVRDGLGETQYF,TGTGCCAGCAGCGTACGGGATGGACTAGGGGAGACCCAGTACTTC
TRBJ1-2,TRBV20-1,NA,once,CSARILYNYGYTF,TGCAGTGCTAGGATCCTTTATAACTATGGCTACACCTTC
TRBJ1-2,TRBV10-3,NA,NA,CAISEAQAYTF,TGTGCCATCAGTGAGGCGCAGGCCTACACCTTC
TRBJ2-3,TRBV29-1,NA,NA,CSARGGPGTDTQYF,TGCAGCGCCAGGGGGGGGCCCGGCACAGATACGCAGTATTTT
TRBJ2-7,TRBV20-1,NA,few,CSAFTRDFSSYEQYF,TGCAGTGCCTTCACCCGGGACTTCAGCTCCTACGAGCAGTACTTC
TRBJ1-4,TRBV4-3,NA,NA,CASSDSTRGTNEKLFF,TGCGCCAGCAGCGATTCCACCCGGGGCACTAATGAAAAACTGTTTTTT
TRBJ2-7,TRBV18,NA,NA,CASSPEAPYEQYF,TGTGCCAGCTCACCTGAAGCCCCCTACGAGCAGTACTTC
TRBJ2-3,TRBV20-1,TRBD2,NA,CSATGTSGRTDTQYF,TGCAGTGCTACCGGGACTAGCGGAAGGACAGATACGCAGTATTTT
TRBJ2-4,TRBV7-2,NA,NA,CANSQVQGNIQYF,TGTGCCAACAGCCAGGTCCAGGGAAACATTCAGTACTTC
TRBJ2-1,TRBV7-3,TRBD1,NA,CAGSSAGTGIHEQFF,TGTGCCGGCAGTTCCGCCGGGACAGGGATACATGAGCAGTTCTTC
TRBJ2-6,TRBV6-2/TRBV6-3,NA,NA,CASSYFGVQSGANVLTF,TGTGCCAGCAGTTACTTCGGTGTCCAATCTGGGGCCAACGTCCTGACTTTC
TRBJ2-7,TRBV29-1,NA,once,CSGERDSRYEQYF,TGCAGCGGTGAGCGTGACAGTCGGTACGAGCAGTACTTC
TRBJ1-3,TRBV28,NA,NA,CASSGPTASGNTIYF,TGTGCCAGCTCGGGGCCGACGGCGTCTGGAAACACCATATATTTT